Below are 31 T cell receptor beta chains sequenced from a single sample in a study of T cell responses to AZD1222 COVID-19 vaccine. Method: immunoSEQ multiplex PCR; TCRdb's copy keeps in-frame clones and lacks some. This sample has about 160,000 clones; approximately 87% occur once, and the top ten carry 4.3%. The sample consisted of peripheral blood, taken 28 days after the second AZD1222 dose. Every receptor here comes from an adult who received the AZD1222 COVID-19 vaccine.

The sample holds a few counts of this clone. The chain combines TRBV27 with TRBJ1-1; D is unresolved. The CDR3 is 15 amino acids. Germline CDR1 and CDR2: MNHEY and SMNVEV (reference sequence). V was clipped by 5 bases and J by 5 bases, with 18 bases between them. This chain's CDR3 is CASSLQSLRKTEAFF. Here the CDR3 DNA reads TGTGCCAGCAGTCTCCAGTCCTTGAGGAAAACTGAAGCTTTCTTT.

V usage is TRBV9 and J usage is TRBJ2-2; 12 bases line up with TRBD2. The trim removed 1 base at V and 4 bases at J, leaving 2 bases unmatched. This CDR3 has 16 residues. Germline V CDR1 and CDR2: SGDLS, YYNGEE. The chain's CDR3 is CASSVLAGGSTGELFF. The CDR3 DNA is TGTGCCAGCAGCGTACTAGCGGGGGGGAGCACCGGGGAGCTGTTTTTT.

This chain uses TRBV11-1 with TRBJ1-1; D not resolved. V shed 1 base and J shed 1 base, with 7 bases lying between them. The CDR3 consists of 14 residues. CDR1 is SGHAT, CDR2 FQDESV, per germline (reference sequence). DNA of the CDR3: TGTGCCAGCAGCTTAGTTGGCCAGAACACTGAAGCTTTCTTT. Translating gives CASSLVGQNTEAFF. The whole variable domain, remainder taken from reference TRBV11-1 and TRBJ1-1, is EAEVAQSPRYKITEKSQAVAFWCDPISGHATLYWYRQILGQGPELLVQFQDESVVDDSQLPKDRFSAERLKGVDSTLKIQPAELGDSAMYLCASSLVGQNTEAFFGQGTRLTVV.

The chain joins TRBV7-8 to TRBJ1-6; no clear D gene. Germline CDR1 reads SGHVS; CDR2 reads FQNEAQ. The CDR3 contains 18 residues. V lost 0 bases, J lost 7 bases, and 19 bases lay in between. The CDR3, as DNA: TGTGCCAGCAGCTTAGCGAGTATTGGGGTACTTATGAATTCACCCCTCCACTTT. Residues: CASSLASIGVLMNSPLHF.

About this clone itself: A read error may account for a junction end that differs from germline. Other DNA sequences from this sample encode an identical CDR3 as well. The chain combines TRBV7-2 with TRBJ1-1, with D possibly TRBD1 on 6 matching bases. CDR3 size: 14 residues. Germline V gene data show CDR1 as SGHTA and CDR2 as FQGNSA. In DNA form, the CDR3 reads TGTGCCAGCAGCTTACGATATGAGGGGGTGGCAGCTTTTTTT. This translates into CASSLRYEGVAAFF.

This sequence joins TRBV9 and TRBJ1-1, with a possible D match to TRBD1 (5 bases). Germline V gene lookup returns CDR1 SGDLS and CDR2 YYNGEE. This CDR3 has 15 amino acids. V shed 2 bases and J shed 5 bases, with 16 bases lying between them. In DNA, the CDR3 is TGTGCCAGCAGCGTTCTCGGTTTTGGGGGGACTGAAGCTTTCTTT. This translates into CASSVLGFGGTEAFF.

This sequence joins TRBV7-6 and TRBJ1-3, with TRBD1 identical over 9 bases. Germline CDR1 is SGHVS and CDR2 is FNYEAQ. There are 14 residues in the CDR3. V lost 1 base, J lost 8 bases, and 3 bases stayed unmatched. CDR3 bases: TGTGCCAGCAGCTTAGTCGACAGGGGGGACACCATATATTTT. Its translation: CASSLVDRGDTIYF.

The chain employs TRBV9 and TRBJ1-1, with 12 nucleotides matching TRBD1. Per germline, CDR1 SGDLS and CDR2 YYNGEE. The CDR3 is made up of 16 amino acids. V was clipped by 0 bases and J by 10 bases; unmatched bases: 10. DNA of the CDR3: TGTGCCAGCAGCGTAGGGGACAGGGGGCCGGGTACGGTAGCTTTCTTT. Its translation is CASSVGDRGPGTVAFF.

The chain recombines TRBV4-1 with TRBJ1-1; D ambiguous. The CDR3 covers 13 residues. From germline, CDR1 is MGHRA and CDR2 YSYEKL. Trimming pared 8 bases from V and 1 base from J, leaving 11 bases between. The CDR3 sequence: CASSTRWNTEAFF. DNA of the CDR3: TGCGCCAGCTCTACCAGGTGGAACACTGAAGCTTTCTTT.

The rearrangement joins TRBV3-1 (or the pseudogene TRBV3-2) to TRBJ2-7; 7 bases are a match to TRBD1. This CDR3 is 14 amino acids long. V shed 2 bases, J shed 2 bases, and the junction held 3 bases outside the gene matches. Germline CDR1 is LGHDT and CDR2 is YNNKEL (reference sequence). The CDR3 DNA is TGTGCCAGCAGCCAAACGACAGGGACCTACGAGCAGTACTTC. Translating gives CASSQTTGTYEQYF.

This rearrangement joins TRBV7-2 to TRBJ1-3; D remains unclear. V was trimmed by 7 bases and J by 2 bases, leaving 6 bases between them. CDR1 and CDR2 from the germline V gene are SGHTA and FQGNSA. CDR3 length equals 12 residues. CDR3 nucleotide sequence: TGTGCCAGCAAGGACCCTGGAAACACCATATATTTT. Translated: CASKDPGNTIYF.

The V and J genes are TRBV30 and TRBJ1-1; D gene unclear. CDR3 length: 14 residues. Looked up from germline, CDR1 is GTSNPN and CDR2 is SVGIG (reference sequence). V shed 0 bases and J shed 7 bases, with 15 bases lying between them. As DNA, the CDR3 is TGTGCCTGGAGTGTCGGGCACCCTTCTGGTGAAGCTTTCTTT. Translation: CAWSVGHPSGEAFF.

The gene calls are TRBV5-5 and TRBJ2-7; D is unclear. CDR1 and CDR2 from the germline V gene are SGHKS and YYEKEE (reference sequence). The CDR3 covers 11 residues. V lost 4 bases, J lost 7 bases, and 9 bases lay in between. DNA for the CDR3: TGTGCCAGCAGCAATCTCCGGGAGCAGTACTTC. As protein: CASSNLREQYF.

The chain has TRBV5-1 and TRBJ1-2, with TRBD1 as a possible D gene (5 bases). V gave up 6 bases and J gave up 7 bases, with 16 bases separating them. The V gene's germline CDR1 is SGHRS and CDR2 YFSETQ. This CDR3 is built from 13 residues. The CDR3 protein is CASKETDVSGYTF. CDR3 DNA sequence: TGCGCCAGCAAGGAGACAGATGTTTCTGGCTACACCTTC.

The V and J genes are TRBV29-1 and TRBJ1-1, with D unclear. Germline loops: CDR1 SQVTM, CDR2 ANQGSEA. Trimming pared 5 bases from V and 2 bases from J, leaving 18 bases between. The CDR3 sequence is 15 residues long. The CDR3 DNA sequence: TGCAGCGTTAGTTTGGGTGCCGGCGGTAACACTGAAGCTTTCTTT. Translated, it gives CSVSLGAGGNTEAFF.

The genes are TRBV19 and TRBJ2-3; 13 positions agree with TRBD2. With V trimmed by 10 bases and J by 3 bases, 7 bases remained unmatched. Germline assignment: CDR1 LNHDA and CDR2 SQIVND (reference sequence). CDR3 length: 15 amino acids. The CDR3 loop reads CATKWTSGGTDTQYF. The CDR3 DNA sequence: TGTGCCACCAAATGGACTAGCGGGGGAACAGATACGCAGTATTTT.

The J gene is TRBJ2-2, the V gene TRBV27, with 9 bases lining up with TRBD1. The J segment lost 5 bases and the V segment lost 2 bases, leaving 15 bases of the junction unmatched. Germline CDR1 and CDR2: MNHEY and SMNVEV (reference sequence). This CDR3 is 19 amino acids long. DNA for the CDR3: TGTGCCAGCAGTTTAAAGGGACAGGGAGACCCTACGGGGACCGGGGAGCTGTTTTTT. Encoded protein: CASSLKGQGDPTGTGELFF.

This clone came up once. This sequence joins TRBV7-2 and TRBJ2-5; no clear D. Between the trimmed V and J ends, which lost 4 bases and 5 bases, there was a span of 14 bases. Germline CDR1 reads SGHTA; CDR2 reads FQGNSA. CDR3 length equals 14 residues. Written as DNA, the CDR3 is TGTGCCAGCAGCTGGGGTTTGGGCGAGGAGACCCAGTACTTC. It is translated as CASSWGLGEETQYF.

The CDR3 here is CASSPLAGGETQYF. CDR3 DNA sequence: TGTGCCAGCAGCCCCCTAGCGGGGGGCGAGACCCAGTACTTC. The chain couples TRBV9 to TRBJ2-5; 11 nucleotides line up with TRBD2. This CDR3 is built from 14 residues. The V gene end was trimmed by 4 bases and the J gene end by 5 bases; junction bases not matched to a gene: 4. Germline V gene lookup returns CDR1 SGDLS and CDR2 YYNGEE.

This sequence joins TRBV5-1 and TRBJ2-3; no clear D. The length of the CDR3 is 15 residues. Germline CDR1 is SGHRS and CDR2 is YFSETQ. V lost 0 bases and J lost 4, with 12 bases in between. The CDR3 DNA is TGCGCCAGCAGCTTGGCCAACGCTGATCCAGATACGCAGTATTTT. It specifies CASSLANADPDTQYF.

The genes are TRBV2 and TRBJ1-6; D perhaps matches TRBD1 (5 bases). V lost 7 bases and J 8 bases, leaving 12 bases between the germline ends. The V gene's germline CDR1 is SNHLY and CDR2 FYNNEI. The CDR3 runs to 13 residues. The CDR3 here is CASKWDQDSPLHF. The CDR3 DNA follows: TGTGCCAGCAAATGGGACCAGGATTCACCCCTCCACTTT.

This rearrangement joins TRBV29-1 to TRBJ1-4, with D unresolved. Germline V gene data show CDR1 as SQVTM and CDR2 as ANQGSEA. The CDR3 contains 13 residues. V was clipped by 1 base and J by 8 bases, with 11 bases between them. The CDR3 DNA sequence: TGCAGCGTTGAAGGGGGTTCGGGGGAAAAACTGTTTTTT. Its protein is CSVEGGSGEKLFF. The complete variable domain, with remaining parts taken from reference TRBV29-1 and TRBJ1-4, reads SAVISQKPSRDICQRGTSLTIQCQVDSQVTMMFWYRQQPGQSLTLIATANQGSEATYESGFVIDKFPISRPNLTFSTLTVSNMSPEDSSIYLCSVEGGSGEKLFFGSGTQLSVL.

Only one count was recorded for this clone. The CDR3 region is CASSIQGAYNEQFF. CDR3 nucleotide sequence: TGTGCCAGTAGTATACAGGGGGCCTACAATGAGCAGTTCTTC. The rearrangement uses TRBV19 and TRBJ2-1; 7 bases agree with TRBD1. The germline V gene encodes CDR1 LNHDA and CDR2 SQIVND (reference sequence). V lost 2 bases, J lost 2 bases, and 0 bases stayed unmatched. The CDR3 length is 14 residues.

The chain joins TRBV20-1 to TRBJ1-1, with 8 nucleotides matching TRBD1. The V and J ends lost 6 bases and 10 bases, in that order; junction bases with no gene match: 4. Germline-derived CDR1 and CDR2 are DFQATT and SNEGSKA (reference sequence). The CDR3 covers 10 residues. In nucleotides, the CDR3 is TGCAGTGCAGCGGACAGGGTAGCTTTCTTT. This translates into CSAADRVAFF.

The V and J genes are TRBV6-5 and TRBJ2-2; D is unresolved. V was clipped by 6 bases and J by 4 bases, with 3 bases between them. CDR1 and CDR2 (germline): MNHEY, SVGAGI. There are 11 residues in the CDR3. This chain's CDR3 is CASSSTGELFF. The CDR3 DNA follows: TGTGCCAGCAGCTCCACCGGGGAGCTGTTTTTT.

The rearrangement uses TRBV30 and TRBJ2-5; perhaps TRBD2 as D (5 bases). Germline lookup yields CDR1 GTSNPN and CDR2 SVGIG (reference sequence). The CDR3 contains 11 residues. V lost 4 bases and J lost 5, with 8 bases in between. DNA of the CDR3: TGTGCCTGGAAAGCGGAGGAGACCCAGTACTTC. Amino acid sequence: CAWKAEETQYF. The entire variable domain, with the rest obtained from reference TRBV30 and TRBJ2-5, is as follows: SQTIHQWPATLVQPVGSPLSLECTVEGTSNPNLYWYRQAAGRGLQLLFYSVGIGQISSEVPQNLSASRPQDRQFILSSKKLLLSDSGFYLCAWKAEETQYFGPGTRLLVL.

V is TRBV19 and J is TRBJ2-3, with D uncertain. Germline loops: CDR1 LNHDA, CDR2 SQIVND (reference sequence). The CDR3 loop spans 15 amino acids. Trimming removed 3 bases from V and 1 base from J, with 11 bases in between. CDR3 loop: CASSIWVGGTDTQYF. For the CDR3, the DNA is TGTGCCAGTAGTATCTGGGTTGGGGGCACAGATACGCAGTATTTT.

A note on this clone: At the DNA level, this CDR3 is encoded by other sequences in the same sample as well. The J gene is TRBJ1-1, the V gene TRBV15, with D possibly TRBD1 on 5 matching bases. V lost 0 bases and J lost 2, with 7 bases in between. The CDR3 has 14 residues. The germline CDR1 and CDR2 sequences are LNHNV and YYDKDF (reference sequence). DNA for the CDR3: TGTGCCACCAGCAGAGATGGGGGAAACACTGAAGCTTTCTTT. It translates to CATSRDGGNTEAFF.

Here the CDR3 DNA reads TGTGCTAGCGGGCGGTCGCAACCCGGCGGAGAGACCCAGTACTTC. Residues: CASGRSQPGGETQYF. V gene TRBV12-5 combines with J gene TRBJ2-5; D not certain. V shed 9 bases and J shed 4 bases, with 21 bases lying between them. The germline V gene has CDR1 LGHNT and CDR2 FRNRAP. The CDR3 has 15 amino acids.

This clone came up once. The chain couples TRBV6-2 or TRBV6-3 to TRBJ2-1; TRBD2 might be the D (5 bases). Deletions cut 6 bases from V and 6 bases from J, with 18 bases between. Germline V gene lookup returns CDR1 MNHEY and CDR2 SVGEGT. The CDR3 runs to 15 residues. The CDR3 region is CASSVDFPSLNEQFF. The CDR3 coding sequence is TGTGCCAGCAGCGTGGACTTCCCGTCCCTCAATGAGCAGTTCTTC.

This rearrangement joins TRBV29-1 to TRBJ2-1; D unclear. CDR1 is SQVTM and CDR2 is ANQGSEA in the germline V gene. Trimming took 0 bases from V and 12 from J, leaving 9 bases between them. The CDR3 loop spans 11 amino acids. DNA for the CDR3: TGCAGCGTTGAAGATCTAAAGGGGCAGTTCTTC. As protein: CSVEDLKGQFF.